The source of this TCR beta chain is a study of blood T cell repertoires in COVID-19. About the study: Acute-phase and convalescent COVID-19 samples originated in the United States, Italy and Spain. T cells, B-cell-depleted T cells, or PBMCs supplied cDNA or gDNA.

Authors' processing steps: Reference gene primers were amplified, and this amplification served to estimate nucleated cell counts. The repertoire was sequenced with immunoSEQ multiplex PCR; TCRdb's copy has only in-frame clones and lacks some. V, J and clone size are those of that table, while D and trimming were read from the DNA. The sample includes about 210,000 clones, roughly nine tenths of them seen just once. This clone was counted a few times. This TCR derives from a man aged 25 to 40 with acute or convalescent COVID-19. The specimen sequenced was peripheral blood.

The CDR3 region is CASSSPLAGGRPSTDTQYF. DNA for the CDR3: TGTGCCAGCAGCTCGCCTCTAGCGGGGGGGCGTCCTAGCACAGATACGCAGTATTTT. J is TRBJ2-3 and V is TRBV7-3; 12 bases map to TRBD2. Germline assignment: CDR1 SGHTA and CDR2 FQGTGA. Germline trimming cut 4 bases from V and 0 bases from J; bases unmatched to any gene: 11. This CDR3 spans 19 amino acids. The variable domain in full, with the rest retrieved from reference TRBV7-3 and TRBJ2-3, is GAGVSQTPSNKVTEKGKYVELRCDPISGHTALYWYRQSLGQGPEFLIYFQGTGAADDSGLPNDRFFAVRPEGSVSTLKIQRTERGDSAVYLCASSSPLAGGRPSTDTQYFGPGTRLTVL.